This is a list of T cell receptor beta chains from one sample in a study of blood T cell repertoires in COVID-19. Data came from immunoSEQ multiplex PCR; TCRdb stores just in-frame clones and leaves some out. The sample has 150,000 to 200,000 clones, under 80% seen once. Input material: peripheral blood. These receptors all come from a man in his 70s with acute or convalescent COVID-19. Each CDR3 is given with its conserved first and last residue. A D gene is named only where the DNA matches it firmly. Clone size, where shown, is once, few, many, or a class for clones that have expanded.

CDR3: CASKKGQGFEAFF
DNA: TGTGCCAGCAAGAAGGGACAGGGGTTTGAAGCTTTCTTT
J: TRBJ1-1
D: TRBD1
size: NA
V: TRBV6-4

CDR3: CASRGGLAGGYTGELFF
DNA: TGTGCCAGCAGGGGAGGACTAGCGGGGGGATATACCGGGGAGCTGTTTTTT
J: TRBJ2-2
D: TRBD2
size: NA
V: TRBV7-2

CDR3: CASSSTSVGSYEQYF
DNA: TGTGCCAGTAGTAGTACTAGCGTAGGATCCTACGAGCAGTACTTC
J: TRBJ2-7
D: TRBD2
size: NA
V: TRBV19

CDR3: CASRRATVNEKLFF
DNA: TGTGCCAGCAGGAGAGCGACCGTGAATGAAAAACTGTTTTTT
J: TRBJ1-4
D: NA
size: NA
V: TRBV6-5

CDR3: CASSTGLAGTGELFF
DNA: TGTGCCAGTAGCACGGGACTAGCGGGGACCGGGGAGCTGTTTTTT
J: TRBJ2-2
D: TRBD2
size: few
V: TRBV19

CDR3: CASSDLAGFTDTQYF
DNA: TGTGCCAGCAGTGACCTAGCGGGATTCACAGATACGCAGTATTTT
J: TRBJ2-3
D: TRBD2
size: NA
V: TRBV6-4

CDR3: CASRGGTANSPLHF
DNA: TGTGCCAGCAGGGGCGGGACGGCGAATTCACCCCTCCACTTT
J: TRBJ1-6
D: NA
size: few
V: TRBV2

CDR3: CASSENRGDTEAFF
DNA: TGCGCCAGCAGTGAGAACCGGGGGGACACTGAAGCTTTCTTT
J: TRBJ1-1
D: NA
size: NA
V: TRBV10-2

CDR3: CASRRDYGYTF
DNA: TGTGCCAGCAGGAGGGACTATGGCTACACCTTC
J: TRBJ1-2
D: NA
size: NA
V: TRBV4-2

CDR3: CASRSDRFSPLHF
DNA: TGTGCCAGCAGATCAGACAGGTTTTCACCCCTCCACTTT
J: TRBJ1-6
D: NA
size: NA
V: TRBV7-2

CDR3: CASRPASGYEQYF
DNA: TGTGCCAGCCGGCCGGCTAGCGGGTACGAGCAGTACTTC
J: TRBJ2-7
D: TRBD2
size: NA
V: TRBV7-3

CDR3: CASSEYGTDTQYF
DNA: TGTGCCAGCAGTGAATACGGCACAGATACGCAGTATTTT
J: TRBJ2-3
D: NA
size: NA
V: TRBV25-1

CDR3: CASSFFGGERSRSYNEQFF
DNA: TGTGCCAGCAGTTTTTTCGGCGGGGAAAGGTCTCGCTCCTACAATGAGCAGTTCTTC
J: TRBJ2-1
D: NA
size: NA
V: TRBV6-2/TRBV6-3

CDR3: CASSLQGSSYEQYF
DNA: TGTGCCAGCAGCTTGCAGGGTAGCTCCTACGAGCAGTACTTC
J: TRBJ2-7
D: NA
size: few
V: TRBV7-6

CDR3: CASSSELAGVTDTQYF
DNA: TGCGCCAGCAGCAGCGAACTAGCGGGAGTTACAGATACGCAGTATTTT
J: TRBJ2-3
D: TRBD2
size: NA
V: TRBV5-1

CDR3: CASSPPLRSNEQYF
DNA: TGTGCCAGCTCACCACCCCTTCGGAGCAACGAGCAGTACTTC
J: TRBJ2-7
D: NA
size: NA
V: TRBV18

CDR3: CASSYAHNTGELFF
DNA: TGTGCCAGCAGTTACGCACATAACACCGGGGAGCTGTTTTTT
J: TRBJ2-2
D: NA
size: NA
V: TRBV6-2/TRBV6-3

CDR3: CASSGVLGHTGGYTF
DNA: TGTGCCAGCAGTGGTGTATTGGGACATACGGGTGGCTACACCTTC
J: TRBJ1-2
D: NA
size: NA
V: TRBV2

CDR3: CASSPGQNYGYTF
DNA: TGTGCCAGCAGTCCGGGACAAAACTATGGCTACACCTTC
J: TRBJ1-2
D: NA
size: NA
V: TRBV6-1

CDR3: CASTTGAGANVLTF
DNA: TGTGCCAGTACGACAGGGGCTGGGGCCAACGTCCTGACTTTC
J: TRBJ2-6
D: TRBD1
size: NA
V: TRBV19

CDR3: CASSRRDTSEGYGYTF
DNA: TGCGCCAGCAGCCGCCGGGACACTTCTGAGGGGTATGGCTACACCTTC
J: TRBJ1-2
D: NA
size: NA
V: TRBV5-1

CDR3: CASRLGPGNPDYGYTF
DNA: TGTGCCAGCAGATTGGGGCCTGGGAACCCTGACTATGGCTACACCTTC
J: TRBJ1-2
D: NA
size: NA
V: TRBV7-2

CDR3: CASSGQGFGRSNYGYTF
DNA: TGTGCCAGCAGCGGACAGGGGTTTGGTCGATCTAACTATGGCTACACCTTC
J: TRBJ1-2
D: TRBD1
size: NA
V: TRBV9

CDR3: CASSLGLGTDTQYF
DNA: TGTGCCAGCAGTCTCGGACTAGGCACAGATACGCAGTATTTT
J: TRBJ2-3
D: TRBD2
size: NA
V: TRBV7-3

CDR3: CASSLTGFTQPQHF
DNA: TGTGCCAGTAGCCTGACAGGGTTTACCCAGCCCCAGCATTTT
J: TRBJ1-5
D: TRBD1
size: NA
V: TRBV19

CDR3: CASRGLAGAPYNEQFF
DNA: TGTGCCAGCAGGGGACTAGCGGGAGCCCCCTACAATGAGCAGTTCTTC
J: TRBJ2-1
D: TRBD2
size: NA
V: TRBV2

CDR3: CASSRDRETEAFF
DNA: TGTGCCAGTAGCCGGGACAGGGAGACTGAAGCTTTCTTT
J: TRBJ1-1
D: TRBD1
size: NA
V: TRBV19

CDR3: CASSLTMVARDTQYF
DNA: TGTGCCAGCAGCTTAACCATGGTAGCTCGCGATACGCAGTATTTT
J: TRBJ2-3
D: NA
size: NA
V: TRBV11-2

CDR3: CASSRGTEYNEQFF
DNA: TGTGCCAGCAGTCGTGGGACTGAGTACAATGAGCAGTTCTTC
J: TRBJ2-1
D: NA
size: NA
V: TRBV6-5

CDR3: CASSKRPTSGAARGTDTQYF
DNA: TGTGCCAGCAGCAAACGACCCACTAGCGGGGCGGCGAGGGGCACAGATACGCAGTATTTT
J: TRBJ2-3
D: TRBD2
size: NA
V: TRBV7-8

CDR3: CASSLEMRGGADTQYF
DNA: TGCGCCAGCAGCTTGGAGATGCGGGGGGGCGCAGATACGCAGTATTTT
J: TRBJ2-3
D: TRBD2
size: few
V: TRBV5-1

CDR3: CASFPDRGLYGYTF
DNA: TGTGCCAGCTTCCCGGACAGGGGGCTGTATGGCTACACCTTC
J: TRBJ1-2
D: TRBD1
size: NA
V: TRBV18

CDR3: CASSSMVGAGAYNEQFF
DNA: TGTGCCAGCAGTTCCATGGTGGGAGCGGGGGCCTACAATGAGCAGTTCTTC
J: TRBJ2-1
D: TRBD2
size: NA
V: TRBV27

CDR3: CASSVDWGHTEAFF
DNA: TGTGCCAGCAGCGTAGACTGGGGCCACACTGAAGCTTTCTTT
J: TRBJ1-1
D: NA
size: NA
V: TRBV9

CDR3: CSVEGLAGGSYNEQFF
DNA: TGCAGCGTTGAGGGGCTAGCGGGGGGCTCTTACAATGAGCAGTTCTTC
J: TRBJ2-1
D: TRBD2
size: few
V: TRBV29-1

CDR3: CASSPAGRGSYEQYF
DNA: TGTGCCAGCAGCCCCGCGGGCAGGGGGTCCTACGAGCAGTACTTC
J: TRBJ2-7
D: TRBD1
size: once
V: TRBV11-2

CDR3: CASSYSLAGAYEQYF
DNA: TGTGCCAGCAGTTATTCCCTAGCGGGGGCTTACGAGCAGTACTTC
J: TRBJ2-7
D: TRBD2
size: NA
V: TRBV6-5

CDR3: CASSLGGQGAGQPQHF
DNA: TGTGCCAGCAGCTTAGGGGGTCAGGGGGCGGGACAGCCCCAGCATTTT
J: TRBJ1-5
D: TRBD1
size: NA
V: TRBV11-2

CDR3: CASSSPSGPEQFF
DNA: TGTGCCAGCAGCTCCCCCTCCGGTCCGGAGCAGTTCTTC
J: TRBJ2-1
D: NA
size: NA
V: TRBV7-3

CDR3: CATSDDTGLGNEKLFF
DNA: TGTGCCACCAGTGATGATACGGGACTGGGGAATGAAAAACTGTTTTTT
J: TRBJ1-4
D: NA
size: once
V: TRBV24-1

CDR3: CASSLDGTDQETQYF
DNA: TGCGCCAGCAGCTTGGATGGGACAGACCAAGAGACCCAGTACTTC
J: TRBJ2-5
D: TRBD1
size: NA
V: TRBV5-1

CDR3: CASSPNGRGSTDTQYF
DNA: TGTGCCAGCTCACCAAACGGGCGGGGGAGCACAGATACGCAGTATTTT
J: TRBJ2-3
D: TRBD2
size: NA
V: TRBV18

CDR3: CASSAFIGKLFF
DNA: TGTGCCAGTAGTGCCTTCATCGGAAAACTGTTTTTT
J: TRBJ1-4
D: NA
size: NA
V: TRBV19